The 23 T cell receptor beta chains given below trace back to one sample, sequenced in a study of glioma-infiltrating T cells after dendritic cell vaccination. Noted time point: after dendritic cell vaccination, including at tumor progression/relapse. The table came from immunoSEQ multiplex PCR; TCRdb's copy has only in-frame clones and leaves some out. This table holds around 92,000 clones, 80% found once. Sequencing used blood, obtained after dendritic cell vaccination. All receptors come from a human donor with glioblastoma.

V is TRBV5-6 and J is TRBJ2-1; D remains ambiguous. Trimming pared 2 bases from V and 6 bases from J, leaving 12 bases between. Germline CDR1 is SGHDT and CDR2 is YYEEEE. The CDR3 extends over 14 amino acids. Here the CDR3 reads CASSLTASPNEQFF. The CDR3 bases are TGTGCCAGCAGCTTAACAGCTTCCCCCAATGAGCAGTTCTTC. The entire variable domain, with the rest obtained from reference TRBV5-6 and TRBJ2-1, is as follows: DAGVTQSPTHLIKTRGQQVTLRCSPKSGHDTVSWYQQALGQGPQFIFQYYEEEERQRGNFPDRFSGHQFPNYSSELNVNALLLGDSALYLCASSLTASPNEQFFGPGTRLTVL.

As DNA, the CDR3 is TGTGCCAGTAGTATAGATCGCGCCCGTTCGGTGGGCGCTTTCTTT. Its protein product is CASSIDRARSVGAFF. The chain has TRBV19 and TRBJ1-1, with D unresolved. Germline V gives CDR1 LNHDA, CDR2 SQIVND (reference sequence). The V end was cut by 0 bases, the J end by 11 bases, with 19 bases between. This CDR3 has 15 amino acids.

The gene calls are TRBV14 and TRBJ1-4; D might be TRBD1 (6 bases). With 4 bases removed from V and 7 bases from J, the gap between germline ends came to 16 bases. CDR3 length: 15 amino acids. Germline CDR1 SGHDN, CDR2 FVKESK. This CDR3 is CASSRVGGLSEKLFF. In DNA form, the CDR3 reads TGTGCCAGCAGCCGGGTAGGGGGATTGAGTGAAAAACTGTTTTTT.

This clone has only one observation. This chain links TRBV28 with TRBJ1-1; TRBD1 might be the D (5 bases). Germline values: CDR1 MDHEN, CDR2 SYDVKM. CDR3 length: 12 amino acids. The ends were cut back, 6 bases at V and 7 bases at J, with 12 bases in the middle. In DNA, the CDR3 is TGTGCCAGCAGCCTGGGGGGGGGTGAAGCTTTCTTT. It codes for CASSLGGGEAFF.

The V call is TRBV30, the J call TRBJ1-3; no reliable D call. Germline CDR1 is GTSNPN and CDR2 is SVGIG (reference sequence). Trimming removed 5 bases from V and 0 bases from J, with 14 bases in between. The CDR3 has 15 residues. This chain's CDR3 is CAWPYTVYSGNTIYF. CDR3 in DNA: TGTGCCTGGCCTTATACAGTGTACTCTGGAAACACCATATATTTT.

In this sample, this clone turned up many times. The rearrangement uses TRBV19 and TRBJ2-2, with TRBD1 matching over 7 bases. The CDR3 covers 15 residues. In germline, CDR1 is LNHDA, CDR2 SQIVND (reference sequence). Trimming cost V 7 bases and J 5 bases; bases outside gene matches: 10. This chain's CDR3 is CASIPSVQGTGELFF. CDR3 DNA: TGTGCCAGTATACCCTCAGTACAGGGGACCGGGGAGCTGTTTTTT.

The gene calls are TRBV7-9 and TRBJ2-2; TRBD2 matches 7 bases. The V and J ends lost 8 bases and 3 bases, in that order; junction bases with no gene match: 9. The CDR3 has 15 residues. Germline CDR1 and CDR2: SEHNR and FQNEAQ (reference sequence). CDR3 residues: CASSLGGGDTGELFF. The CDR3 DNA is TGTGCCAGCTCCCTGGGGGGAGGGGACACCGGGGAGCTGTTTTTT.

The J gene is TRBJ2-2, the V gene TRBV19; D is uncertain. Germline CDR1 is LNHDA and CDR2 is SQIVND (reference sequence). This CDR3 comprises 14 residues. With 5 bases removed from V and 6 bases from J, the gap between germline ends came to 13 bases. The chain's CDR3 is CASSPIHSPGELFF. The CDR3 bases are TGTGCCAGTAGTCCCATCCATAGTCCCGGGGAGCTGTTTTTT.

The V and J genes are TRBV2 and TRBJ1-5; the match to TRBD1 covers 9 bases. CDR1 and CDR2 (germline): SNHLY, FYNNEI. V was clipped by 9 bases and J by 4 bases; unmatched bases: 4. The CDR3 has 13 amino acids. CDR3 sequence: CASAGTGNQPQHF. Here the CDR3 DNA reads TGTGCCAGTGCCGGGACAGGGAATCAGCCCCAGCATTTT. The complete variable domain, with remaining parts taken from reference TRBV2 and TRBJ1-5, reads EPEVTQTPSHQVTQMGQEVILRCVPISNHLYFYWYRQILGQKVEFLVSFYNNEISEKSEIFDDQFSVERPDGSNFTLKIRSTKLEDSAMYFCASAGTGNQPQHFGDGTRLSIL.

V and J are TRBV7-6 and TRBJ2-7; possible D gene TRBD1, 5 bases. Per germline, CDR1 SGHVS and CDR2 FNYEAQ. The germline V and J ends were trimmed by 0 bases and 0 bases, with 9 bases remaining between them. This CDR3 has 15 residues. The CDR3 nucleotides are TGTGCCAGCAGCTTAGCATCAGGGCTCTCCTACGAGCAGTACTTC. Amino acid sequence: CASSLASGLSYEQYF. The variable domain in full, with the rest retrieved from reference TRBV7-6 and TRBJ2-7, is GAGVSQSPRYKVTKRGQDVALRCDPISGHVSLYWYRQALGQGPEFLTYFNYEAQQDKSGLPNDRFSAERPEGSISTLTIQRTEQRDSAMYRCASSLASGLSYEQYFGPGTRLTVT.

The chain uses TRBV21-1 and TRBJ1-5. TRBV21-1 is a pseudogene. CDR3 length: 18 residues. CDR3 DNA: TGTGCCAGCAGCAAATGGAGAGACGTACGCGATAGCAATCAGCCCCAGCATTTT. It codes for CASSKWRDVRDSNQPQHF.

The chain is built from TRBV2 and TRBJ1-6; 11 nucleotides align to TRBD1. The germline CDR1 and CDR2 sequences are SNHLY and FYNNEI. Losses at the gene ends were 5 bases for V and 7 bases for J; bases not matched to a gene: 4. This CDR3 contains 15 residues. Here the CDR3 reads CASSRDRGRNSPLHF. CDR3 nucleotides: TGTGCCAGCAGTCGGGACAGGGGGAGAAATTCACCCCTCCACTTT.

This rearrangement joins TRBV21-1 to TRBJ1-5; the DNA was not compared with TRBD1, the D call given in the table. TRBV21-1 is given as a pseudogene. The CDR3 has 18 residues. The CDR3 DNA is TGTGCCAGCAGCAAAGGGAGGGACAGCGCGGAGGGCAATCAGCCCCAGCATTTT. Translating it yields CASSKGRDSAEGNQPQHF.

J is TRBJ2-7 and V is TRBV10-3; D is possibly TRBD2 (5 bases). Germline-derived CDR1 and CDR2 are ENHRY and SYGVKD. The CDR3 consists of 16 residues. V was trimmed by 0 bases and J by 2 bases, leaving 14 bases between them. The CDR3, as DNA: TGTGCCATCAGTGAGTCGACGGGGAGCGGAACCTACGAGCAGTACTTC. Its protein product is CAISESTGSGTYEQYF.

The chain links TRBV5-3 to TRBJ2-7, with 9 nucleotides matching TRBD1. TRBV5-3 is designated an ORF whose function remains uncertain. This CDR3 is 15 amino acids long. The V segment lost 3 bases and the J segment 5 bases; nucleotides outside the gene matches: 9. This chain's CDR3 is CARSYRDRVRDEQYF. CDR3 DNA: TGTGCCAGAAGCTACCGGGACAGGGTGCGGGACGAGCAGTACTTC.

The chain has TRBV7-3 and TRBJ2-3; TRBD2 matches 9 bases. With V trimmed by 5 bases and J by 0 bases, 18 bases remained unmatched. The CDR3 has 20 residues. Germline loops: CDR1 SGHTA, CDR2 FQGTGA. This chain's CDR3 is CASSQSGWRGGLSSTDTQYF. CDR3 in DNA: TGTGCCAGCAGCCAATCAGGCTGGCGGGGGGGCTTATCGAGCACAGATACGCAGTATTTT.

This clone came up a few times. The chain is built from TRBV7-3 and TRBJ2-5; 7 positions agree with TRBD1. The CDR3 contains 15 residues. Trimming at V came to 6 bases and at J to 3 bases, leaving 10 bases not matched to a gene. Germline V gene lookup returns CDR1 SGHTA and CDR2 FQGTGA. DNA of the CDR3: TGTGCCAGCAGTCATTCCGGGACAGCTGAAGAGACCCAGTACTTC. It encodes CASSHSGTAEETQYF.

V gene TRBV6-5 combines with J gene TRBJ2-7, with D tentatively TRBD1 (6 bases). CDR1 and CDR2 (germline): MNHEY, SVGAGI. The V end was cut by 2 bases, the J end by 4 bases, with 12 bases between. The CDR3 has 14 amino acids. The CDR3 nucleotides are TGTGCCAGCAGTTACAACAGGGTGGCGTACGAGCAGTACTTC. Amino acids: CASSYNRVAYEQYF.

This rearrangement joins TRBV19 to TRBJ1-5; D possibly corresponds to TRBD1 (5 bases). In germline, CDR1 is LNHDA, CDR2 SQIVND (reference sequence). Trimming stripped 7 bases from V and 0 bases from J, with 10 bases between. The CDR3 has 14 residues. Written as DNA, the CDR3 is TGTGCCAGTAAGGACACTAATAGCAATCAGCCCCAGCATTTT. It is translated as CASKDTNSNQPQHF. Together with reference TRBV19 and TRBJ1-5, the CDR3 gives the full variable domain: DGGITQSPKYLFRKEGQNVTLSCEQNLNHDAMYWYRQDPGQGLRLIYYSQIVNDFQKGDIAEGYSVSREKKESFPLTVTSAQKNPTAFYLCASKDTNSNQPQHFGDGTRLSIL.

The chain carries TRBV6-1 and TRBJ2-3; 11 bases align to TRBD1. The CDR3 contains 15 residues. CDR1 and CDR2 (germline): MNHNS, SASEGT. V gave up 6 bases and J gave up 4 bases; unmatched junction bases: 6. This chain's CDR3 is CASRPWTGGSDTQYF. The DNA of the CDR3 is TGTGCCAGCAGGCCCTGGACAGGGGGCTCAGATACGCAGTATTTT.

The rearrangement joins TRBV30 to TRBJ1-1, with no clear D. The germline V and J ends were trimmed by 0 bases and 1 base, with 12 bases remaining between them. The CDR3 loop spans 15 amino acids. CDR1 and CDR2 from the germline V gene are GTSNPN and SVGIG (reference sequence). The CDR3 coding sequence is TGTGCCTGGAGTGTACACGGGGTACGGAACACTGAAGCTTTCTTT. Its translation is CAWSVHGVRNTEAFF.

The CDR3 region has the DNA TGTGCCAGTACCCAGGGAACGGAGGGCTACACCTTC. Translation gives CASTQGTEGYTF. The J gene is TRBJ1-2, the V gene TRBV19, with D possibly being TRBD1 (5 bases). Trimming left V 7 bases short and J 8 bases short, with 14 bases between. The CDR3 consists of 12 residues. The germline V gene has CDR1 LNHDA and CDR2 SQIVND (reference sequence).

CDR3 protein: CATQSSWNTEAFF. CDR3 bases: TGTGCCACCCAAAGCTCCTGGAACACTGAAGCTTTCTTT. This sequence joins TRBV10-3 and TRBJ1-1; D remains unclear. The germline gives CDR1 ENHRY, CDR2 SYGVKD. The V gene lost 10 bases and the J gene lost 1 base, with 13 bases spanning the gap. The CDR3 covers 13 residues.